These 10 T cell receptor beta chains came from one sample sequenced in a study of control samples from healthy donors and cancer patients (dated by TCRdb to the early 2020s). Library construction relied on the immunoSEQ multiplex PCR assay. Imported from immuneACCESS, the table was reduced by TCRdb to in-frame sequences with V and J called. These copies leave out some clones; in studies compared against another copy, an unresolved V gene accounts for under half, and the cause of the remainder is not known. This sample comprises around 170,000 clones, around 90% of them detected only once. The ten largest clones capture roughly 5.3% of the sample. The sequenced sample consisted of blood. The receptors were gathered from a young woman in good health.

The chain recombines TRBV13 with TRBJ2-1; D could derive from TRBD1 or TRBD2 (6 bases each). Trimming took 1 base from V and 2 from J, leaving 9 bases between them. CDR3 length: 15 amino acids. CDR1 is PRHDT, CDR2 FYEKMQ, per germline (reference sequence). CDR3: CASSLEGGPYNEQFF. CDR3 DNA: TGTGCCAGCAGCTTAGAAGGGGGGCCCTACAATGAGCAGTTCTTC.

The sample holds one count of this clone. This chain links TRBV5-6 with TRBJ2-7, with D tentatively TRBD1 (5 bases). The ends were cut back, 2 bases at V and 1 base at J, with 13 bases in the middle. The CDR3 is 15 residues long. Germline CDR1 is SGHDT and CDR2 is YYEEEE. The CDR3 protein is CASSFRQTPSYEQYV. The CDR3 region has the DNA TGTGCCAGCAGCTTTCGACAGACCCCATCCTACGAGCAGTACGTC.

The chain joins TRBV6-1 to TRBJ1-2; the D gene is possibly TRBD1 (5 bases). Per germline, CDR1 MNHNS and CDR2 SASEGT. The CDR3 is made up of 14 amino acids. The ends were cut back, 1 base at V and 2 bases at J, with 8 bases in the middle. CDR3 nucleotide sequence: TGTGCCAGCAGTGAAGGCAGGGTCAACTATGGCTACACCTTC. Translation gives CASSEGRVNYGYTF.

The chain recombines TRBV5-1 with TRBJ2-7; D is uncertain. Germline CDR1 is SGHRS and CDR2 is YFSETQ. The CDR3 runs to 13 residues. V was shortened by 2 bases and J by 0 bases, with 6 bases between the two germline ends. CDR3 in DNA: TGCGCCAGCAGCTTTACTTCCTCCTACGAGCAGTACTTC. Translation: CASSFTSSYEQYF.

The chain combines TRBV20-1 with TRBJ1-1, with 8 bases matching TRBD1. Trimming at V came to 5 bases and at J to 11 bases, leaving 7 bases not matched to a gene. The CDR3 runs 11 residues. Germline CDR1 DFQATT, CDR2 SNEGSKA (reference sequence). In DNA form, the CDR3 reads TGCAGTGCTCCCCTCGACAGGGGTGCTTTCTTT. Translation gives CSAPLDRGAFF.

This chain joins TRBV7-9 and TRBJ2-1, with 8 bases aligning to TRBD2. The V segment lost 5 bases and the J segment 6 bases; nucleotides outside the gene matches: 9. Germline assignment: CDR1 SEHNR and CDR2 FQNEAQ (reference sequence). The CDR3 length is 15 residues. The CDR3 nucleotides read TGTGCCAGCAGCCGACCGGGACTAGGAGTCAATGAGCAGTTCTTC. As protein: CASSRPGLGVNEQFF.

The rearrangement uses TRBV7-2 and TRBJ2-5; D is tentatively TRBD1 or TRBD2 (6 bases each). There are 13 residues in the CDR3. Germline V CDR1 and CDR2: SGHTA, FQGNSA. V was pared by 6 bases and J by 5 bases, with 13 bases between. The CDR3 region has the DNA TGTGCCAGCAGAATCGGGGGCCGGGAGACCCAGTACTTC. Residues: CASRIGGRETQYF.

The chain links TRBV19 to TRBJ2-1; 10 bases are a match to TRBD2. There are 15 residues in the CDR3. Germline loops: CDR1 LNHDA, CDR2 SQIVND (reference sequence). V gave up 5 bases and J gave up 2 bases; unmatched junction bases: 3. The chain's CDR3 is CASSVSGRTYNEQFF. The DNA of the CDR3 is TGTGCCAGTAGTGTTAGCGGGAGGACCTACAATGAGCAGTTCTTC.

J is TRBJ1-3 and V is TRBV6-5, with D maybe TRBD1 (6 bases). With 11 bases removed from V and 3 bases from J, the gap between germline ends came to 17 bases. This CDR3 has 14 residues. Germline CDR1 reads MNHEY; CDR2 reads SVGAGI. In DNA form, the CDR3 reads TGTGCCTCCCAGGGGCAGGGAGTTGGAAACACCATATATTTT. Encoded protein: CASQGQGVGNTIYF.

V is TRBV2 and J is TRBJ1-1, with 10 bases matching TRBD1. V lost 7 bases to trimming and J lost 1 base; unmatched junction nucleotides: 3. There are 14 residues in the CDR3. Germline V lookup: CDR1 SNHLY, CDR2 FYNNEI. The CDR3 spells CASTRDRGNTEAFF. Here the CDR3 DNA reads TGTGCCAGCACTCGGGACAGGGGGAACACTGAAGCTTTCTTT.